The TCR beta chain described here comes from a study of shared clonotypes between healthy human individuals. CD45RO-negative, CCR7-selected cells formed the naive CD8 fraction, which excluded terminally differentiated effector memory CD45RA+ cells. CDR3 size: 17 residues. CDR1 and CDR2 (germline): MNHNS, SASEGT. J gave up 5 bases and V 3 bases, and 10 bases lay outside the gene matches. With regard to this clone: The target antigen is unknown.

Sequencing was performed with immunoSEQ multiplex PCR; in TCRdb, only in-frame clones are kept and a portion is missing. This sample has hundreds of thousands of clones, with around 95% found just once. Study-level results: In general, naive subsets displayed greater estimated richness than memory subsets did. What limited the represented genetic and exposure-history diversity was the small number of donors. Among several donors, 4.5% to 5.5% of naive CD4 clonotypes were found in common. Generation of non-shared clonotypes was less probable than generation of clonotypes shared by all four donors.

The sequencing input was naive CD8+ T cells sorted from blood. This chain uses TRBV6-1 with TRBJ2-5, with TRBD2 matching over 12 bases. The TCR originated in a woman younger than 45 in good health. CDR3 in DNA: TGTGCCAGCAGTGACTTTCGACTAGCGGGAGTGGATGAGACCCAGTACTTC. As protein: CASSDFRLAGVDETQYF.